This T cell receptor beta chain was captured by sequencing in a study of blood T cell repertoires in COVID-19 (dated by TCRdb to 2019 to 2021). Regarding the research as a whole: Collaborator samples came from the United States, Italy and Spain and covered acute and convalescent phases of COVID-19. The sample metadata nearly always contained a de-identified subject ID, COVID-19 status, age in years and sex. Subjects who had been exposed to COVID-19, were actively infected with it, or had recovered from it provided the deeply sampled blood TCRbeta repertoires that made up the dataset. The samples were drawn from the first 160 participants of the ongoing ImmuneRACE study and from about 1,200 subjects provided by 6 global collaborators. Where available, HLA class I and class II types were taken from metadata supplied by the sample provider and were not determined by assay-based typing. The repertoires were released in a freely available public database intended as a resource for research on the immune response to SARS-CoV-2. The material from the prospective study consisted of cDNA or gDNA derived from T cells, B-cell-depleted T cells, or PBMCs. The paper as a whole reports these results and caveats: The quantity of clinical and demographic metadata differed by source and by participant and was supplied without curation.

Whole blood was collected in K2EDTA tubes by collaborating institutions according to the institutions' own protocols. For TCRbeta analysis, collaborators shipped samples in one of three forms: frozen whole blood, isolated PBMCs, or DNA extracted from either of those sample types. The immunoSEQ Assay, a bias-controlled multiplex PCR, was used to amplify TCRbeta CDR3 regions from genomic DNA. Regarding the original processing steps: The number of nucleated cells in each sample was estimated from the amplification of reference gene primers within the assay. To quantify the absolute abundance of each unique TCRbeta CDR3 rearrangement, sequence reads were collapsed and filtered. For each sample, productive Simpson clonality was calculated as the square root of Simpson's diversity index over productive rearrangements. What TCRdb holds here is the immuneACCESS table cut down to in-frame rearrangements. Part of the clones is not present; checked against another copy, under half of the missing clones reflect an unresolved V gene, and the others are unexplained. V and J calls and clone size come straight from that table; D and trimming were deduced from the DNA. Across this sample there are 120,000 or so clones, with 85% seen only once. Of the sample, about 6.9% falls within the top ten clones.

The germline V gene specifies SGHTA as CDR1 and FQGTGA as CDR2. The CDR3 goes from the cysteine to the phenylalanine over 15 residues. Only the CDR3 DNA stays, 45 bases, in frame from base 1. Trimming at the junction amounts to 4 bases on V and 3 bases on J, and the germline ends lie 13 bases apart. In the case of this clone: There is no known antigen for this receptor. The sample holds no much larger clone one base away, and base qualities are not on file.

Material for sequencing was peripheral blood. The source is an elderly man with active or convalescent COVID-19. The chain links TRBV7-3 with TRBJ2-4; the D gene cannot be named for sure. The base sequence is TGTGCCAGCAGCTCCCAATCTAAATACAAAAACATTCAGTACTTC. It translates to CASSSQSKYKNIQYF.